This TCR beta chain was observed in a study of neoadjuvant anti-PD-1 for oral cavity cancer. Study at large: Patients without progression got a fourth dose around day 43.

Worth noting for this clone: The antigen is not known.

Overall study results and limits: Treg/Th17 ratio rose with pretreatment blood and fell with post-treatment tumor TCRbeta clonality. Only three patients per response group were TCR-analyzed; validation needed.

This CDR3 spans 12 amino acids. V was pared by 6 bases and J by 6 bases, with 11 bases between. Germline V lookup: CDR1 SGHDN, CDR2 FVKESK. Analysis of PBMCs was direct, with no culture step. Sequencing was performed with immunoSEQ multiplex PCR; in TCRdb, only in-frame clones are kept and a portion is missing. Here the sample spans 7,000 or so clones, 70% to 80% being singletons. This specimen consisted of PBMCs, obtained before nivolumab (anti-PD-1) treatment. J is TRBJ1-1 and V is TRBV14; D possibly corresponds to TRBD1 (5 bases). This receptor was obtained from a person aged 35-79 years with oral cavity squamous cell carcinoma. The CDR3 sequence is CASRLQGAEAFF. As DNA, the CDR3 is TGTGCCAGCAGACTCCAGGGCGCTGAAGCTTTCTTT.